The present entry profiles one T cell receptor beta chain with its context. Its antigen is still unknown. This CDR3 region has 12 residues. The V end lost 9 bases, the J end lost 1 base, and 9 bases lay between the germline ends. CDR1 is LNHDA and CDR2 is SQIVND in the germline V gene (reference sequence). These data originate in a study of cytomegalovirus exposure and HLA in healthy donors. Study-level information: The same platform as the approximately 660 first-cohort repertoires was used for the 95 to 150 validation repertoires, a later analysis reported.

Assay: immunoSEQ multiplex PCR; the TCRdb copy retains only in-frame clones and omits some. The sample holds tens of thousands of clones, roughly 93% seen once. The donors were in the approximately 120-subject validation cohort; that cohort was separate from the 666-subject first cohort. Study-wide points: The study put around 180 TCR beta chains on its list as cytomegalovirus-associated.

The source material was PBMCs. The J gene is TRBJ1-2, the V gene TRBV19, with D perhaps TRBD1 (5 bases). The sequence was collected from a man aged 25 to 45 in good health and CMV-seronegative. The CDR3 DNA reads TGTGCCAGCCGCAGGGTTAACTATGGCTACACCTTC. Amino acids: CASRRVNYGYTF.